This TCR beta chain derives from a study of blood T cell repertoires in COVID-19 (dated by TCRdb to 2018 to 2021). Regarding the complete study: Samples from collaborators originated in the United States, Italy and Spain and spanned both the acute and convalescent phases of COVID-19. A de-identified subject ID, COVID-19 status, age in years and sex were almost always included in the sample metadata. Deeply sampled blood TCRbeta repertoires from subjects exposed to, actively infected with, or recovered from COVID-19 were included in the dataset. The samples were drawn from two sources: the first 160 participants of the ongoing ImmuneRACE study, and over 950 subjects contributed by 6 global collaborators. The repertoires were made available in a free public database intended to serve as a resource for research on the immune response to SARS-CoV-2. Where available, HLA class I and class II types were taken from metadata supplied by the sample provider and were not determined by assay-based typing. The material from the prospective study consisted of cDNA or gDNA derived from T cells, B-cell-depleted T cells, or PBMCs.

About this clone itself: This clone's antigen is unknown. No much larger clonotype is one base removed from it; base qualities were not supplied.

The paper as a whole reports these results and caveats: The quantity of clinical and demographic metadata differed by source and by participant and was supplied without curation.

TCRbeta CDR3 regions were amplified from genomic DNA by means of the immunoSEQ Assay, a bias-controlled multiplex PCR. Under the source paper's analysis protocol: The number of nucleated cells in each sample was estimated from the amplification of reference gene primers within the assay. Sequence reads were collapsed and filtered to measure the absolute abundance of every unique TCRbeta CDR3 rearrangement. Productive Simpson clonality was computed per sample as the square root of Simpson's diversity index over productive rearrangements. TCRdb carries this immuneACCESS record with in-frame sequences only. Its versions omit some clonotypes, under half of them owing to an unresolved V gene in the studies checked, with the rest unexplained. V and J calls and clone size are those listed in that table; D and trimming were worked out from the DNA. This sample is represented by 90,000 to 140,000 clones; less than 90% of them were singletons. About 3.9% of the sample is in the top ten clones.

Whole blood was collected in K2EDTA tubes by collaborating institutions according to the institutions' own protocols. For TCRbeta analysis, collaborator samples were shipped as frozen whole blood, as isolated PBMCs, or as DNA extracted from either sample type. At the junction V is shortened by 0 bases and J by 4 bases; bases outside the gene matches: 5. Taken from the germline V gene (reference sequence), the CDR1 and CDR2 loops are LNHNV and YYDKDF. The CDR3 spans 15 residues, from the cysteine through the phenylalanine. The entry retains the CDR3 DNA only, 45 bases that are in frame from base 1. The sequence derives from a man aged 50 or older with acute or convalescent COVID-19. The sample was peripheral blood. The sequence joins TRBV15 to TRBJ2-7, with 8 bases in between that match TRBD2. In nucleotides, the sequence is TGTGCCACCAGCAGAGACCCGGGAGGGTTATACGAGCAGTACTTC. The resulting protein is CATSRDPGGLYEQYF.